A single sample gave rise to the 5 T cell receptor beta chains below, sequenced in a study of blood T cell repertoires in COVID-19. Using immunoSEQ multiplex PCR, the repertoire was profiled, and TCRdb retains in-frame clones only, with some absent. The table includes about 140,000 clones, under 80% detected once. The sequenced sample consisted of peripheral blood. These receptors all come from a man at least 80 years old with acute or convalescent COVID-19.

The rearrangement uses TRBV4-1 and TRBJ2-3, with TRBD2 matching 10 bases. Germline CDR1 is MGHRA and CDR2 is YSYEKL. This CDR3 comprises 18 residues. After removal of 3 bases from V and 6 bases from J, the junction contained 15 bases not matched to a gene. CDR3 protein: CASSQSYLSGGRVDTQYF. DNA of the CDR3: TGCGCCAGCAGCCAGTCTTACCTTAGCGGGGGGAGGGTTGATACGCAGTATTTT.

The J gene is TRBJ1-6, the V gene TRBV6-5, with D perhaps matching TRBD1 (6 bases). Trimming took off 4 bases at V and 11 bases at J, with 18 bases between the two ends. This CDR3 contains 15 residues. The germline V gene has CDR1 MNHEY and CDR2 SVGAGI. The CDR3 spells CASSSILQGRPPLHF. CDR3 nucleotide sequence: TGTGCCAGCAGTTCCATCCTACAGGGTCGGCCACCCCTCCACTTT.

This clone was seen at least ten times. The rearrangement links TRBV10-3 to TRBJ1-1, with TRBD1 as a possible D gene (6 bases). V lost 3 bases and J 0 bases, leaving 11 bases between the germline ends. There are 15 residues in the CDR3. CDR1 and CDR2 (germline): ENHRY, SYGVKD. The CDR3, as DNA: TGTGCCATCAGTGACGGGGGGCCGATGAACACTGAAGCTTTCTTT. Its translation: CAISDGGPMNTEAFF.

In this sample, this clone turned up a few times. This chain joins TRBV9 and TRBJ1-5; no firm D call. Trimming took 7 bases from V and 0 from J, leaving 11 bases between them. Germline CDR1 SGDLS, CDR2 YYNGEE. This CDR3 contains 14 residues. As DNA, the CDR3 is TGTGCCAGCTCTGTGGGCAATAGCAATCAGCCCCAGCATTTT. This gives the protein CASSVGNSNQPQHF.

The chain employs TRBV7-2 and TRBJ2-7; 8 bases align to TRBD1. The CDR3 loop spans 15 amino acids. From germline, CDR1 is SGHTA and CDR2 FQGNSA. Trimming removed 5 bases from V and 4 bases from J; junction bases left unmatched: 10. The CDR3 spells CASSLQGAVGYEQYF. In DNA form, the CDR3 reads TGTGCCAGCAGCCTCCAGGGGGCTGTCGGGTACGAGCAGTACTTC.